These 6 T cell receptor beta chains originate from one sample sequenced in a study of cytomegalovirus exposure and HLA in healthy donors. Primers included in the PCR were 60 Vbeta and 13 Jbeta primers. Some clones are missing from TCRdb's copy, which holds only in-frame ones; the method was immunoSEQ multiplex PCR. This table holds over 100,000 clones, about 70% found once. Sequencing input: PBMCs. Source of these receptors: a young woman in good health and CMV-seronegative.

The chain carries TRBV7-9 and TRBJ1-1, with 7 bases aligning to TRBD1. Trimming at V came to 4 bases and at J to 0 bases, leaving 11 bases not matched to a gene. This CDR3 comprises 17 residues. Germline V gives CDR1 SEHNR, CDR2 FQNEAQ (reference sequence). In DNA form, the CDR3 reads TGTGCCAGCAGCTCCCCCTCCGCCGGGACAGTGAACACTGAAGCTTTCTTT. It specifies CASSSPSAGTVNTEAFF. Full variable domain (remainder filled in from reference TRBV7-9 and TRBJ1-1): DTGVSQNPRHKITKRGQNVTFRCDPISEHNRLYWYRQTLGQGPEFLTYFQNEAQLEKSRLLSDRFSAERPKGSFSTLEIQRTEQGDSAMYLCASSSPSAGTVNTEAFFGQGTRLTVV.

This clone was counted only a few times. The chain links TRBV30 to TRBJ1-5; D call uncertain. Trimming took off 4 bases at V and 3 bases at J, with 7 bases between the two ends. Per the germline V gene, CDR1 is GTSNPN and CDR2 is SVGIG (reference sequence). The CDR3 is 12 residues long. CDR3 sequence reads: CAWNNINQPQHF. The CDR3 region has the DNA TGTGCCTGGAACAACATCAATCAGCCCCAGCATTTT.

The V call is TRBV6-1, the J call TRBJ1-2; 7 nucleotides match TRBD1. The CDR3 has 13 amino acids. Germline V CDR1 and CDR2: MNHNS, SASEGT. Trimming removed 6 bases from V and 4 bases from J; junction bases left unmatched: 5. CDR3 DNA sequence: TGTGCCAGCAGGATGACAGGGTTCTATGGCTACACCTTC. As protein: CASRMTGFYGYTF.

The chain carries TRBV27 and TRBJ1-2; tentative D call: TRBD1 (5 bases). Trimming took off 2 bases at V and 8 bases at J, with 15 bases between the two ends. Looked up from germline, CDR1 is MNHEY and CDR2 is SMNVEV (reference sequence). This CDR3 has 14 amino acids. In DNA, the CDR3 is TGTGCCAGCAGTTTACGGGGGGGGTTTGAGGGCTACACCTTC. Amino acids: CASSLRGGFEGYTF.

The CDR3 coding sequence is TGTGCCAGCAGTTTCCGGCCCCCGGGACAGGGGCGACGAGATACGCAGTATTTT. It specifies CASSFRPPGQGRRDTQYF. The J gene is TRBJ2-3, the V gene TRBV27, with TRBD1 matching 10 bases. The CDR3 covers 18 residues. V lost 3 bases, J lost 5 bases, and 14 bases stayed unmatched. Germline loops: CDR1 MNHEY, CDR2 SMNVEV (reference sequence).

The chain carries TRBV11-2 and TRBJ1-3, with D unclear. Per the germline V gene, CDR1 is SGHAT and CDR2 is FQNNGV. The CDR3 contains 17 residues. Trimming shortened V by 1 base and J by 4 bases, and 17 bases separated the two germline ends. The CDR3 region has the DNA TGTGCCAGCAGCTTAGGTCCCGCAGGAGGGCCCGGAAACACCATATATTTT. Protein: CASSLGPAGGPGNTIYF.